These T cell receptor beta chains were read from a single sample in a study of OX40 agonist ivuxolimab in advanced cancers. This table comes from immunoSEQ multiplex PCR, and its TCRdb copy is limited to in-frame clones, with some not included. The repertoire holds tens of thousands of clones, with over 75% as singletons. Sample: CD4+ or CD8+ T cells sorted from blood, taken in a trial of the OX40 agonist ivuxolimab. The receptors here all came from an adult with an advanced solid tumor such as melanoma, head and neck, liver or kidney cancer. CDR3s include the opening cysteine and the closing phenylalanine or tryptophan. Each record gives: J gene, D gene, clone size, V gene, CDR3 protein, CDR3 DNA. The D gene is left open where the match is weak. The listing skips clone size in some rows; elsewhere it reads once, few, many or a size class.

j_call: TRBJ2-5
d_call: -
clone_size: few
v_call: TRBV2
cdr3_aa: CASSDGRSQETQYF
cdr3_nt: TGTGCCAGCAGTGATGGCAGGAGCCAAGAGACCCAGTACTTC

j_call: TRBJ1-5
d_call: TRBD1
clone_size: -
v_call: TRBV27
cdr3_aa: CAKGTGVFDQPQHF
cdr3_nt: TGTGCCAAGGGGACAGGGGTGTTTGATCAGCCCCAGCATTTT

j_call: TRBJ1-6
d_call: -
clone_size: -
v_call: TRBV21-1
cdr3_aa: CASRGMLHIHHNSPLHF
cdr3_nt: TGTGCCAGCAGAGGCATGCTACACATACATCATAATTCACCCCTCCACTTT

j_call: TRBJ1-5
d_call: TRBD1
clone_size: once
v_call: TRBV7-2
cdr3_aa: CASSLTGGKGNQPQHF
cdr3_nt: TGTGCCAGCAGCTTGACAGGGGGCAAGGGCAATCAGCCCCAGCATTTT

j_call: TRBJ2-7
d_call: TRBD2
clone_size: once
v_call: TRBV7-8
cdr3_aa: CASSLLSTSGNEQYF
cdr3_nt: TGTGCCAGCAGCCTACTTTCGACTAGCGGGAACGAGCAGTACTTC

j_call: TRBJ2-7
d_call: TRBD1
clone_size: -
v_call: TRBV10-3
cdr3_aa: CAIRSQGAGAYEQYF
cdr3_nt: TGTGCCATCCGATCTCAGGGGGCAGGGGCCTACGAGCAGTACTTC

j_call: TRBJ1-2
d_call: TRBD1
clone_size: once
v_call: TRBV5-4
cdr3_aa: CASNRQGGNYGYTF
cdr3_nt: TGTGCCAGCAATCGGCAGGGGGGTAACTATGGCTACACCTTC

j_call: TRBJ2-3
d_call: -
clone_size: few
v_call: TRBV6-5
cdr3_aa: CASTSPGGSDTQYF
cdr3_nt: TGTGCCAGCACCTCACCTGGGGGTTCAGATACGCAGTATTTT

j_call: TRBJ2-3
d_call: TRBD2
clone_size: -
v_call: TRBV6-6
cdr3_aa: CASSDTGGGTDTQYF
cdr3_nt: TGTGCCAGCAGCGATACGGGGGGGGGTACAGATACGCAGTATTTT

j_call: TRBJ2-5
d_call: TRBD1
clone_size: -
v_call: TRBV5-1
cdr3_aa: CASSLAGQGETQYF
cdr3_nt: TGCGCCAGCAGCTTGGCGGGACAGGGGGAGACCCAGTACTTC

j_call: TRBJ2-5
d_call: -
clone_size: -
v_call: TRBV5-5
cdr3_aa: CASSLEWGRLETQYF
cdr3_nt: TGTGCCAGCAGCTTGGAGTGGGGGCGGTTGGAGACCCAGTACTTC

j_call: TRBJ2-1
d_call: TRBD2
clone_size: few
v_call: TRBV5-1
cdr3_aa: CASSSASGPYNEQFF
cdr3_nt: TGCGCCAGCAGCTCCGCTAGCGGACCCTACAATGAGCAGTTCTTC

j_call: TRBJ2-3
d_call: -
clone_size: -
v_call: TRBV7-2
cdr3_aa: CASSFDAGDTQYF
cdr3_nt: TGTGCCAGCAGCTTTGATGCGGGGGATACGCAGTATTTT

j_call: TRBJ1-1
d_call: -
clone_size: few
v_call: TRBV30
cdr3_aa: CASSRGNTEAFF
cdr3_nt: TGTGCCTCGAGTCGAGGAAACACTGAAGCTTTCTTT

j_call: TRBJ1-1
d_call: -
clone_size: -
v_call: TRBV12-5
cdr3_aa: CASGWLQGRAFF
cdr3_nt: TGTGCTAGTGGTTGGCTACAGGGAAGAGCTTTCTTT

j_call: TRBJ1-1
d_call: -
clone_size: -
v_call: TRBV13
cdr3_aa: CASSLGGGLNTEAFF
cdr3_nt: TGTGCCAGCAGCTTAGGAGGGGGGCTGAACACTGAAGCTTTCTTT

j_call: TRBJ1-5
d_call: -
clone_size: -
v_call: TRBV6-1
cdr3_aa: CASSELLSRGLNSNQPQHF
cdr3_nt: TGTGCCAGCAGTGAGCTTCTGTCGAGAGGATTGAATAGCAATCAGCCCCAGCATTTT

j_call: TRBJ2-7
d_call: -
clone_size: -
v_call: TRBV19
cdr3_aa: CASSRDSPGGYEQYF
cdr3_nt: TGTGCCAGTAGTAGGGACAGTCCTGGGGGGTACGAGCAGTACTTC

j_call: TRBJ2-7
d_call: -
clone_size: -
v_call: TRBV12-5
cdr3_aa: CASGPDRFEGPSLSYEQYF
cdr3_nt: TGTGCTAGTGGTCCAGACAGGTTTGAGGGCCCTAGCTTATCCTACGAGCAGTACTTC

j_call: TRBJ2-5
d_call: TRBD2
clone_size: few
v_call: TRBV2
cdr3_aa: CASMGTIAGLGTQYF
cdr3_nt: TGTGCCAGCATGGGCACAATAGCGGGGTTGGGGACCCAGTACTTC

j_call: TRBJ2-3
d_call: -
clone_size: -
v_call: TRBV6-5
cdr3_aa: CASSYSARRGDTQYF
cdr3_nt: TGTGCCAGCAGTTACTCGGCCCGGAGGGGAGATACGCAGTATTTT

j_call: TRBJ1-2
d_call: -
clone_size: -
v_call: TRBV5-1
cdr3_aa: CASSTQQNRQGMATPSVRGRYTF
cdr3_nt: -

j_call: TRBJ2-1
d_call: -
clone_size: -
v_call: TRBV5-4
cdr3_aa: CASSFVRDRLRDEQFF
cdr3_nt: TGTGCCAGCAGCTTTGTCCGGGACCGATTGCGCGATGAGCAGTTCTTC

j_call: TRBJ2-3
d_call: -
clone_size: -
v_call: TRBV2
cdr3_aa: CASLALSTDTQYF
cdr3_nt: TGTGCCTCCCTAGCCCTTAGCACAGATACGCAGTATTTT

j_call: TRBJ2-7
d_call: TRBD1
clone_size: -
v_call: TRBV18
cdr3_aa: CASQPGQGYEQYF
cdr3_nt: TGTGCCAGCCAGCCGGGACAGGGCTACGAGCAGTACTTC

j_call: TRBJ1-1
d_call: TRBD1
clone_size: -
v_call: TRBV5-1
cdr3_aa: CASSSTGVNTEAFF
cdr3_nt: TGCGCCAGCAGTTCCACAGGGGTGAACACTGAAGCTTTCTTT

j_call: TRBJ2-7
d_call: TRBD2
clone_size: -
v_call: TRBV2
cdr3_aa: CASSEPPLPGGNYEQYF
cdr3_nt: TGTGCCAGCAGTGAACCCCCCCTTCCGGGGGGGAACTACGAGCAGTACTTC

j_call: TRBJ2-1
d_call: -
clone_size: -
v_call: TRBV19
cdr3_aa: CASKSSASYNEQFF
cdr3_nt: TGTGCCAGTAAGTCCAGCGCGTCCTACAATGAGCAGTTCTTC